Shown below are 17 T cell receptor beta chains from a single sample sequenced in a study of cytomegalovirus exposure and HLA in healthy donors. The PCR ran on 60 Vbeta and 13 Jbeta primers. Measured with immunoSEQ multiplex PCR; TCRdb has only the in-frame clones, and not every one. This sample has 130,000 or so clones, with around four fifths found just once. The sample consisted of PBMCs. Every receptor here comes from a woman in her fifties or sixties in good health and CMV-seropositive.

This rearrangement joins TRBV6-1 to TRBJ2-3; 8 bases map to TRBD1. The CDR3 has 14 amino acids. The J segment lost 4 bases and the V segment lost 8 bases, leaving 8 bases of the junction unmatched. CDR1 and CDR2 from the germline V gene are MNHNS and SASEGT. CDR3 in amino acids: CASDPGQGADTQYF. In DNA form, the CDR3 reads TGTGCCAGCGACCCAGGACAGGGCGCAGATACGCAGTATTTT.

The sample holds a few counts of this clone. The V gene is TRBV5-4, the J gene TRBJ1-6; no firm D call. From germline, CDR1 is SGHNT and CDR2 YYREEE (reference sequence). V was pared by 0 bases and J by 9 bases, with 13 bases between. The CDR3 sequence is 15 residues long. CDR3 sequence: CASSLEFERGSPLHF. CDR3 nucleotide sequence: TGTGCCAGCAGCTTGGAATTCGAACGGGGTTCACCCCTCCACTTT.

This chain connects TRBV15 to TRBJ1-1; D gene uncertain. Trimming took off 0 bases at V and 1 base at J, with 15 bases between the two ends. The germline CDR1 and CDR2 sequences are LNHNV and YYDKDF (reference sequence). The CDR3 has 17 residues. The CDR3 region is CATSRDGRPRSNTEAFF. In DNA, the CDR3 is TGTGCCACCAGCAGAGATGGGCGACCTCGCTCGAACACTGAAGCTTTCTTT.

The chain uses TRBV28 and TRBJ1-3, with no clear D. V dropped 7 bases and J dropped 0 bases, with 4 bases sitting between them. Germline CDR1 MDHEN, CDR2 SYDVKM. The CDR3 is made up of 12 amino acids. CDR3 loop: CASINSGNTIYF. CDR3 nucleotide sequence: TGTGCCAGCATTAACTCTGGAAACACCATATATTTT.

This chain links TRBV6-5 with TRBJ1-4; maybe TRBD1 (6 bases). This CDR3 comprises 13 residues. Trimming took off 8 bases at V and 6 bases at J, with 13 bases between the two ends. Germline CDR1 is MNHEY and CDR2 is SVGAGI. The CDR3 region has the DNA TGTGCCAGCCAGGGGATGAGAGATGAAAAACTGTTTTTT. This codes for CASQGMRDEKLFF.

This chain's CDR3 is CASSVGPEETQYF. The CDR3, as DNA: TGTGCCAGCAGCGTAGGGCCAGAAGAGACCCAGTACTTC. The V and J genes are TRBV9 and TRBJ2-5; D unresolved. Trimming took off 0 bases at V and 3 bases at J, with 6 bases between the two ends. This CDR3 is built from 13 residues. CDR1 and CDR2 from the germline V gene are SGDLS and YYNGEE.

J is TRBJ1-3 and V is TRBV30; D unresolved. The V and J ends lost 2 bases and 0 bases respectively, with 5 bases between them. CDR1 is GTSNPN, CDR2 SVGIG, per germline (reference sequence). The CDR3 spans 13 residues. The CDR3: CAWSRSSGNTIYF. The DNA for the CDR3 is TGTGCCTGGAGTAGGAGCTCTGGAAACACCATATATTTT.

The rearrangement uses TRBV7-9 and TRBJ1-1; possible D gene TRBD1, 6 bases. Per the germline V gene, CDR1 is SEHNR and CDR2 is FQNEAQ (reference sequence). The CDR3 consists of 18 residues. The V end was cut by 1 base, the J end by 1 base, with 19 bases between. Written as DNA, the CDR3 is TGTGCCAGCAGCTTAGGTATTCGGACAGTGATTTGGAACACTGAAGCTTTCTTT. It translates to CASSLGIRTVIWNTEAFF.

The CDR3 coding sequence is TGTGCCAGCACCCTGACAGGCGCTCAGAGTGAAGCTTTCTTT. Amino acid sequence: CASTLTGAQSEAFF. V usage is TRBV27 and J usage is TRBJ1-1, with a possible D match to TRBD1 (6 bases). CDR1 and CDR2 from the germline V gene are MNHEY and SMNVEV (reference sequence). The V and J ends lost 7 bases and 7 bases respectively, with 19 bases between them. The CDR3 length is 14 residues.

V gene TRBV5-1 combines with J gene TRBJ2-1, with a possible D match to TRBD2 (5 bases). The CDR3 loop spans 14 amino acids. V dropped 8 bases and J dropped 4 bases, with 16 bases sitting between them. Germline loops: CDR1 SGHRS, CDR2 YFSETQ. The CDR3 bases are TGCGCCAGTAGCGCCCGGGGAGATTACAATGAGCAGTTCTTC. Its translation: CASSARGDYNEQFF. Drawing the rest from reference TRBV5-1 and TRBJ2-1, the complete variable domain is KAGVTQTPRYLIKTRGQQVTLSCSPISGHRSVSWYQQTPGQGLQFLFEYFSETQRNKGNFPGRFSGRQFSNSRSEMNVSTLELGDSALYLCASSARGDYNEQFFGPGTRLTVL.

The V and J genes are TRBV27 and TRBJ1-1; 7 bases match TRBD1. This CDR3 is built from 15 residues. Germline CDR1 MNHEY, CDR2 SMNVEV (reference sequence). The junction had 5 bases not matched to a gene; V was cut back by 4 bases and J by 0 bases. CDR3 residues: CASSSPGGLNTEAFF. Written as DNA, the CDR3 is TGTGCCAGCAGTTCCCCAGGGGGTCTGAACACTGAAGCTTTCTTT.

As DNA, the CDR3 is TGTGCCAGCAGTTTAATCGGACAGAACTATGGCTACACCTTC. The encoded protein is CASSLIGQNYGYTF. The gene calls are TRBV28 and TRBJ1-2; TRBD1 is a possible D gene (6 bases). Trimming cost V 2 bases and J 2 bases, with 9 bases left between them. The CDR3 is 14 amino acids. CDR1 and CDR2 (germline): MDHEN, SYDVKM.

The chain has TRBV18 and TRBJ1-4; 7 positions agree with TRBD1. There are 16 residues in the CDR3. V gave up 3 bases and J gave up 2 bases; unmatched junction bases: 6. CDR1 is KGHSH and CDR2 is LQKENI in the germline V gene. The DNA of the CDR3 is TGTGCCAGCTCACCCTGGACAGGACCTACTAATGAAAAACTGTTTTTT. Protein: CASSPWTGPTNEKLFF.

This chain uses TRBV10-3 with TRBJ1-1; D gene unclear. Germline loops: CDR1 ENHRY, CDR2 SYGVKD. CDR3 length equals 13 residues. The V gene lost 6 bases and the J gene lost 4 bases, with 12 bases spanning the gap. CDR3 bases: TGTGCCATCAGGCTCCAGGTATCCACTGAAGCTTTCTTT. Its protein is CAIRLQVSTEAFF.

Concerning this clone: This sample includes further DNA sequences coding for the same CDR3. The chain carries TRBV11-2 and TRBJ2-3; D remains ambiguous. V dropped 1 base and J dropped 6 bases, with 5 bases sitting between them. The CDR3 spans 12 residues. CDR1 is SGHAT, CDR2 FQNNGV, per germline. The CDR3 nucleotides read TGTGCCAGCAGCTTAGCGTTGGATACGCAGTATTTT. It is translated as CASSLALDTQYF.

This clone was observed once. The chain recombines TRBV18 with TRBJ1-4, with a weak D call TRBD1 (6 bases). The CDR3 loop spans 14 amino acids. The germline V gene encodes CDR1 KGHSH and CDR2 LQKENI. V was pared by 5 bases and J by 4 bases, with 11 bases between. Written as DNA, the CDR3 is TGTGCCAGCTCAGGGGGACACGGTAATGAAAAACTGTTTTTT. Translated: CASSGGHGNEKLFF.

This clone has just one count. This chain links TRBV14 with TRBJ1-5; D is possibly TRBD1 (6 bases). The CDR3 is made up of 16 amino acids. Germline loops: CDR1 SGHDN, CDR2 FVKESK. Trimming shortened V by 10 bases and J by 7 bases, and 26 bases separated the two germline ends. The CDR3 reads CATHLRDKKSVQPQHF. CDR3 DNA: TGTGCCACCCACCTACGGGACAAAAAGTCAGTCCAGCCCCAGCATTTT.